This T cell receptor (beta chain) derives from a study of regulatory T cells in long-lasting Graves disease. Study-wide results and limits: Accuracy was perhaps lowered by the small sample size.

Both iRepertoire HTBI primers and Arm-PCR of CDR3 regions were used to build the TCR beta libraries. TCRdb recomputed calls from the multiplex PCR reads with MiXCR, one row per CDR3 protein. The table has under 500,000 distinct CDR3 sequences, over 15% seen once. Time point of the sample: newly diagnosed GD, antithyroid drugs for less than 3 months. Generation of the TCR library employed RNA extracted from PBMCs. EDTA tubes collected roughly 9.6 milliliters of peripheral blood. With 7 bases removed from V and 1 base from J, the gap between germline ends came to 10 bases. Germline CDR1 is SNHLY and CDR2 is FYNNEI. The CDR3 is 13 residues long. This clonotype came up many times. Its target is not known. The sample was also linked to a second study, of T cells in Graves' hyperthyroidism and ophthalmopathy. In that study: It was considered stable Graves' hyperthyroidism when ophthalmopathy did not progress within 18 months. During a first-round RT-PCR of the TCR CDR3, the HTBI primer set was used.

The material sequenced was peripheral blood mononuclear cells (PBMCs), taken at new diagnosis, from a patient treated with antithyroid drugs. The TCR originated in a woman aged 30 to 39 with Graves disease. The V and J genes are TRBV2 and TRBJ1-1; no clear D gene. CDR3 nucleotides: TGTGCCAGCATTCCCGATGAGAACACTGAAGCTTTCTTT. Its translation: CASIPDENTEAFF.